The 12 T cell receptor beta chains below come from one sample, sequenced in a study of early T cells in non-severe SARS-CoV-2 infection. TCRdb analysed the 5' RACE reads with MiXCR anew, one entry per CDR3 protein. This table has about 55,000 distinct CDR3 sequences, roughly 12% appearing once. The sample comprised whole blood. These receptors were collected from an adult who was a healthcare worker with PCR-confirmed SARS-CoV-2 infection or an uninfected control (not recorded which).

This chain joins TRBV29-1 and TRBJ2-5, with 10 bases lining up with TRBD2. The CDR3 totals 16 residues. Germline CDR1 reads SQVTM; CDR2 reads ANQGSEA. The trim removed 0 bases at V and 0 bases at J, leaving 4 bases unmatched. The CDR3 sequence is CSVEEPGLADQETQYF. The DNA for the CDR3 is TGCAGCGTTGAAGAGCCCGGACTAGCGGACCAAGAGACCCAGTACTTC.

This clonotype was picked up a small number of times. The chain has TRBV28 and TRBJ1-5; TRBD1 aligns across 8 bases. V lost 8 bases, J lost 7 bases, and 7 bases stayed unmatched. Germline assignment: CDR1 MDHEN and CDR2 SYDVKM. CDR3 length: 13 residues. Here the CDR3 DNA reads TGTGCCAGCGACAGGGGCCCGACCCAGCCCCAGCATTTT. Its translation is CASDRGPTQPQHF.

This clonotype occurred a few times. J is TRBJ1-4 and V is TRBV6-6; the match to TRBD1 covers 9 bases. The CDR3 sequence is 14 residues long. Germline CDR1 MNHNY, CDR2 SVGAGI (reference sequence). The junction had 6 bases not matched to a gene; V was cut back by 7 bases and J by 6 bases. This CDR3 is CASNYRGQDEKLFF. CDR3 DNA: TGTGCCAGCAACTACAGGGGGCAAGATGAAAAACTGTTTTTT.

In nucleotides, the CDR3 is TGCAGCGTTGACCCCAGGGTGAACACTGAAGCTTTCTTT. It translates to CSVDPRVNTEAFF. V gene TRBV29-1 combines with J gene TRBJ1-1, with D possibly TRBD1 on 5 matching bases. This CDR3 has 13 residues. CDR1 and CDR2 (germline): SQVTM, ANQGSEA. Trimming removed 3 bases at V and 0 bases at J, with 8 bases between.

This clonotype was seen a handful of times. The CDR3 is CASSLGGVNEKLFF. The DNA of the CDR3 is TGTGCCAGCAGTCTTGGGGGGGTTAATGAAAAACTGTTTTTT. This sequence joins TRBV28 and TRBJ1-4; D perhaps matches TRBD1 (5 bases). V was pared by 5 bases and J by 4 bases, with 11 bases between. CDR1 and CDR2 (germline): MDHEN, SYDVKM. This CDR3 is 14 amino acids long.

This clonotype was observed many times. DNA of the CDR3: TGCAGTGCTACTAGCGGGAGTGGCGGCACCGGGGAGCTGTTTTTT. This sequence encodes CSATSGSGGTGELFF. The V and J genes are TRBV20-1 and TRBJ2-2; 10 bases match TRBD2. The CDR3 sequence is 15 residues long. Trimming cost V 4 bases and J 4 bases; bases outside gene matches: 6. The germline V gene encodes CDR1 DFQATT and CDR2 SNEGSKA (reference sequence).

Many counts were recorded for this clonotype. The chain combines TRBV29-1 with TRBJ2-1; the D gene is possibly TRBD2 (6 bases). CDR3 length: 13 residues. V dropped 0 bases and J dropped 10 bases, with 13 bases sitting between them. Looked up from germline, CDR1 is SQVTM and CDR2 is ANQGSEA. CDR3 residues: CSVEDLAGSEQFF. CDR3 nucleotides: TGCAGCGTTGAAGATCTGGCGGGGTCCGAGCAGTTCTTC.

The chain has TRBV20-1 and TRBJ1-2; D gene uncertain. Germline values: CDR1 DFQATT, CDR2 SNEGSKA (reference sequence). V was trimmed by 3 bases and J by 8 bases, leaving 13 bases between them. This CDR3 comprises 12 residues. CDR3: CSASEGRDGYTF. The CDR3 nucleotides read TGCAGTGCTAGTGAAGGGAGAGACGGCTACACCTTC.

This clonotype was counted many times. The genes are TRBV28 and TRBJ2-2; D may correspond to TRBD1 or TRBD2 (5 bases each). V was pared by 8 bases and J by 0 bases, with 10 bases between. The CDR3 is 14 residues long. Germline-derived CDR1 and CDR2 are MDHEN and SYDVKM. CDR3 coding DNA: TGTGCCAGCCTCGGGGCCGCGAACACCGGGGAGCTGTTTTTT. Its translation: CASLGAANTGELFF.

This clonotype was detected many times. The chain uses TRBV5-1 and TRBJ2-7; TRBD1 matches at 8 bases. With 0 bases clipped from V and 4 bases from J, the junction kept 6 bases outside the gene matches. This CDR3 has 15 residues. Germline V gene sequence: CDR1 SGHRS, CDR2 YFSETQ. CDR3: CASSLETGGRYEQYF. The CDR3 DNA follows: TGCGCCAGCAGCTTGGAAACAGGGGGAAGGTACGAGCAGTACTTC.

Points on this clonotype: Lacking the conserved final phenylalanine or tryptophan, this CDR3 likely reflects a read error. The CDR3 DNA reads as TGCAGCGTTGGGGAAGCGGGAGTAGGCACAGATACGCAGTATTTG. Translated: CSVGEAGVGTDTQYL. This sequence joins TRBV29-1 and TRBJ2-3; 8 bases map to TRBD2. Losses at the gene ends were 4 bases for V and 1 base for J; bases not matched to a gene: 7. The CDR3 loop spans 15 amino acids. Germline V gene data show CDR1 as SQVTM and CDR2 as ANQGSEA.

The rearrangement links TRBV5-1 to TRBJ2-7, with 9 positions matching TRBD1. The CDR3 spans 14 residues. J was trimmed by 5 bases and V by 4 bases; bases with no gene match: 7. Germline loops: CDR1 SGHRS, CDR2 YFSETQ. CDR3 amino acids: CASSLRQGGNEQYF. The CDR3 DNA reads TGCGCCAGCAGCCTGAGACAGGGGGGCAACGAGCAGTACTTC.